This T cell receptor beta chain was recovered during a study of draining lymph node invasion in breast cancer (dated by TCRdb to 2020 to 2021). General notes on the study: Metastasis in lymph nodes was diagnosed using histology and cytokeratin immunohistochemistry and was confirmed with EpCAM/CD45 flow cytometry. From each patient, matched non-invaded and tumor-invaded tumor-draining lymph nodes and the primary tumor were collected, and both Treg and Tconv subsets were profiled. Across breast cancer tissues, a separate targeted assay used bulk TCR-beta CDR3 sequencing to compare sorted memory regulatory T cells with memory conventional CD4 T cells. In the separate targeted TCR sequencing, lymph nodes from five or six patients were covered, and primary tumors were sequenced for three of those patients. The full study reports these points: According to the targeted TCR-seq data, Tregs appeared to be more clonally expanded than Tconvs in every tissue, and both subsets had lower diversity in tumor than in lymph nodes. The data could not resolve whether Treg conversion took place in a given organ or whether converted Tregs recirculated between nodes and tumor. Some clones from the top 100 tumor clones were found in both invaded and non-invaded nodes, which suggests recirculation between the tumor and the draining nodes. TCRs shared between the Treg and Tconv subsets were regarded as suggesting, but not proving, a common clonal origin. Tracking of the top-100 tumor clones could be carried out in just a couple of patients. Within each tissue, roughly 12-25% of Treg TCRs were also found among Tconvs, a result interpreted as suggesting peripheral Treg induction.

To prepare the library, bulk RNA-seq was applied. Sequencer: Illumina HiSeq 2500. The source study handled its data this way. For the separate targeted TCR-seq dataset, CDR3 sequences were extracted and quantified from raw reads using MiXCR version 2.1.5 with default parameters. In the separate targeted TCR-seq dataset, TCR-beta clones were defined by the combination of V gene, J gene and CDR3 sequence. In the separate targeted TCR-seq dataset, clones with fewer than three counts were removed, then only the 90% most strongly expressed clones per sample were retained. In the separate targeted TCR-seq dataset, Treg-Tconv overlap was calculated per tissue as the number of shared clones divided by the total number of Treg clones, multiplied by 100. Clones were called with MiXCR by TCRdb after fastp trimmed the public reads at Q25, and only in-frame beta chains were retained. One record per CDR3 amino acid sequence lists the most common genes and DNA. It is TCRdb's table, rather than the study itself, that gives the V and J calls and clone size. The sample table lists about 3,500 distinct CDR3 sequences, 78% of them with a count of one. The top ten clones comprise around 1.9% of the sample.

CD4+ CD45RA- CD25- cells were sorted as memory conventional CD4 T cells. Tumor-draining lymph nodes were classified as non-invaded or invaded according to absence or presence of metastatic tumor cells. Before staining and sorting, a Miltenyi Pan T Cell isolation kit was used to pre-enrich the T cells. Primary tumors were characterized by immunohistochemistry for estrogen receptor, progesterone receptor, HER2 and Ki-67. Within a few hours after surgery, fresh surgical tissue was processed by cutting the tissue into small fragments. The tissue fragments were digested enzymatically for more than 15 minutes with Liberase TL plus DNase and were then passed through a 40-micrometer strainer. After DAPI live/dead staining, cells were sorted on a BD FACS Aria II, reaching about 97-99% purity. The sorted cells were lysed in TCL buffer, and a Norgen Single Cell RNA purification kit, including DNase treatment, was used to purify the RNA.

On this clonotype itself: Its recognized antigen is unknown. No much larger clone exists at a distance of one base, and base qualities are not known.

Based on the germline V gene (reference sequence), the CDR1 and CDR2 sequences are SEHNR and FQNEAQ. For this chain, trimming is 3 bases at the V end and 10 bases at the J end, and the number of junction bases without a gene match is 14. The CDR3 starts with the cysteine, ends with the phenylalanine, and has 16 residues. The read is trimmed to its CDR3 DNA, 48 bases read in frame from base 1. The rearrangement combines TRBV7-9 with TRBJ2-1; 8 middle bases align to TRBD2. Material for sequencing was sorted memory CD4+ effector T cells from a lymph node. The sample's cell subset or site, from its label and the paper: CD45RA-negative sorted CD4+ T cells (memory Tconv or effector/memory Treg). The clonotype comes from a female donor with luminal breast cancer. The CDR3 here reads CASSLLPGLGSGEQFF. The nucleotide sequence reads TGTGCCAGCAGCTTGCTTCCGGGACTAGGATCGGGGGAGCAGTTCTTC.